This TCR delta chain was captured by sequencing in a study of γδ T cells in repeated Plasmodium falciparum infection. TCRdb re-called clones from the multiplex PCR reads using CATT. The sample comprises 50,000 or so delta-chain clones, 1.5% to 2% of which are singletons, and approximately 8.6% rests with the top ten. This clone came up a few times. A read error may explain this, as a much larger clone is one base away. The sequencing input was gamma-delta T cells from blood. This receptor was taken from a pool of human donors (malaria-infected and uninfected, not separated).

The CDR3 coding sequence is TGTGCCTGTGTTGGGATGGAGGGCACCGATAAACTCATCTTT. Protein: CACVGMEGTDKLIF. The chain joins TRDV2 to TRDJ1; tentatively, D is TRDD3 (5 bases). Matching the DNA to germline supplied the J gene, which TCRdb does not give. Germline-derived CDR1 and CDR2 are GEAIGNYY and EKD. The CDR3 is 14 residues long. V lost 5 bases and J lost 1, with 13 bases in between.